These 31 T cell receptor beta chains came from one sample sequenced in a study of OX40 agonist ivuxolimab in advanced cancers. Only in-frame clones appear in the TCRdb table, and some are missing; sequencing was by immunoSEQ multiplex PCR. The table has more than 85,000 clones, about 83% seen once. Sequencing was performed on CD4+ or CD8+ T cells sorted from blood, taken in a trial of the OX40 agonist ivuxolimab. These receptors all come from an adult with an advanced solid tumor such as melanoma, head and neck, liver or kidney cancer.

The rearrangement links TRBV10-1 to TRBJ2-1; D is unresolved. The germline CDR1 and CDR2 sequences are WNHNN and SYGVQD (reference sequence). V shed 2 bases and J shed 7 bases, with 9 bases lying between them. This CDR3 has 13 residues. CDR3 sequence: CASSEQGQNEQFF. The DNA of the CDR3 is TGCGCCAGCAGTGAGCAAGGGCAAAATGAGCAGTTCTTC.

For the CDR3, the DNA is TGCGCCAGCAGCGCGCTGGGATCGAGCACAGATACGCAGTATTTT. It translates to CASSALGSSTDTQYF. The chain links TRBV4-1 to TRBJ2-3; D ambiguous. The V end lost 5 bases, the J end lost 0 bases, and 12 bases lay between the germline ends. Germline lookup yields CDR1 MGHRA and CDR2 YSYEKL. The CDR3 extends over 15 amino acids.

V gene TRBV6-1 combines with J gene TRBJ1-1; D possibly corresponds to TRBD1 (5 bases). CDR1 is MNHNS, CDR2 SASEGT, per germline. Trimming left V 2 bases short and J 10 bases short, with 32 bases between. There are 19 residues in the CDR3. This CDR3 reads CASSETTPGPTLRDLRAFF. CDR3 nucleotides: TGTGCCAGCAGTGAAACCACCCCGGGACCTACCCTGAGGGACCTGAGAGCTTTCTTT.

This clone has a single count. This rearrangement joins TRBV6-1 to TRBJ1-1; 7 positions agree with TRBD1. The CDR3 has 13 amino acids. V shed 4 bases, J shed 3 bases, and the junction held 2 bases outside the gene matches. The germline gives CDR1 MNHNS, CDR2 SASEGT. CDR3 nucleotide sequence: TGTGCCAGCAGTGTAGACAGGGACACTGAAGCTTTCTTT. Translating it yields CASSVDRDTEAFF.

This rearrangement joins TRBV19 to TRBJ2-5; D is perhaps TRBD1 (6 bases). This CDR3 is built from 17 residues. The V gene lost 4 bases and the J gene lost 1 base, with 19 bases spanning the gap. Germline V gene sequence: CDR1 LNHDA, CDR2 SQIVND (reference sequence). In DNA form, the CDR3 reads TGTGCCAGTAGTACACGAGGGGGTAGTGGGGGCCAAGAGACCCAGTACTTC. As protein: CASSTRGGSGGQETQYF.

This clone was counted only a few times. V usage is TRBV2 and J usage is TRBJ1-4; D ambiguous. In germline, CDR1 is SNHLY, CDR2 FYNNEI. This CDR3 is 14 amino acids long. V was clipped by 8 bases and J by 8 bases, with 18 bases between them. CDR3 sequence: CASAEERMGEKLFF. CDR3 in DNA: TGTGCCAGCGCGGAGGAACGGATGGGGGAAAAACTGTTTTTT.

The chain uses TRBV7-3 and TRBJ1-1, with 7 bases matching TRBD1. Germline V gene sequence: CDR1 SGHTA, CDR2 FQGTGA. V trimming: 5 bases; J trimming: 0 bases; junction bases outside the gene matches: 6. The CDR3 spans 15 residues. CDR3 residues: CASSGRQGVNTEAFF. The CDR3 nucleotides are TGTGCCAGCAGCGGGAGACAGGGCGTGAACACTGAAGCTTTCTTT.

This chain links TRBV30 with TRBJ1-5; no clear D. Germline lookup yields CDR1 GTSNPN and CDR2 SVGIG (reference sequence). The CDR3 is 12 residues long. The V end was cut by 6 bases, the J end by 4 bases, with 10 bases between. CDR3 amino acids: CACTWANQPQHF. As DNA, the CDR3 is TGTGCCTGCACATGGGCAAATCAGCCCCAGCATTTT.

This clone showed up just once. At the DNA level, this CDR3 is encoded by other sequences in the same sample as well. This sequence joins TRBV19 and TRBJ1-5, with a tentative D call TRBD1 (6 bases). Trimming cost V 6 bases and J 1 base, with 7 bases left between them. The CDR3 sequence is 13 residues long. Per germline, CDR1 LNHDA and CDR2 SQIVND (reference sequence). Here the CDR3 reads CASRDRSNQPQHF. The CDR3 nucleotides read TGTGCCAGTAGGGACAGAAGCAATCAGCCCCAGCATTTT.

The rearrangement joins TRBV10-3 to TRBJ1-5; D uncertain. Germline CDR1 reads ENHRY; CDR2 reads SYGVKD. Trimming left V 4 bases short and J 1 base short, with 17 bases between. The CDR3 totals 17 residues. The CDR3: CAISGSQREGSNQPQHF. In DNA form, the CDR3 reads TGTGCCATCAGTGGTTCCCAAAGGGAAGGGAGCAATCAGCCCCAGCATTTT.

The chain is built from TRBV10-3 and TRBJ2-7, with 8 bases identical to TRBD1. CDR1 and CDR2 from the germline V gene are ENHRY and SYGVKD. V dropped 5 bases and J dropped 3; count of bases not matched to a gene: 3. The CDR3 extends over 13 amino acids. CDR3 in amino acids: CAISRQGSYEQYF. CDR3 DNA: TGTGCCATCAGTCGACAGGGGAGCTACGAGCAGTACTTC.

The V call is TRBV27, the J call TRBJ1-1, with TRBD1 matching 8 bases. This CDR3 region has 16 residues. The V segment lost 5 bases and the J segment 7 bases; nucleotides outside the gene matches: 15. The germline CDR1 and CDR2 sequences are MNHEY and SMNVEV (reference sequence). Written as DNA, the CDR3 is TGTGCCAGCAGTCCAATAGGACAGGGATTAAAAAATGAAGCTTTCTTT. Amino acid sequence: CASSPIGQGLKNEAFF.

The J gene is TRBJ2-1, the V gene TRBV5-1; D call uncertain. This CDR3 contains 15 residues. V dropped 2 bases and J dropped 1 base, with 10 bases sitting between them. Germline assignment: CDR1 SGHRS and CDR2 YFSETQ. CDR3 region: CASSFGPPSYNEQFF. The CDR3 region has the DNA TGCGCCAGCAGCTTCGGGCCTCCTTCCTACAATGAGCAGTTCTTC.

The rearrangement links TRBV19 to TRBJ2-3; 12 bases fit TRBD2. Trimming took 5 bases from V and 6 from J; bases not matched to a gene: 6. From germline, CDR1 is LNHDA and CDR2 SQIVND (reference sequence). The CDR3 is 15 amino acids. In DNA form, the CDR3 reads TGTGCCAGTAGTCCTAGCGGGGGGGTCTCCGATACGCAGTATTTT. This encodes CASSPSGGVSDTQYF.

The chain employs TRBV11-3 and TRBJ2-7; no clear D gene. Germline V gene lookup returns CDR1 SGHNT and CDR2 YENEEA. The CDR3 totals 12 residues. Deletions cut 5 bases from V and 3 bases from J, with 8 bases between. The CDR3 spells CASSTSGYEQYF. In DNA, the CDR3 is TGTGCCAGCAGCACGTCCGGCTACGAGCAGTACTTC.

The chain couples TRBV28 to TRBJ1-6; D is uncertain. Trimming left V 3 bases short and J 0 bases short, with 9 bases between. The length of the CDR3 is 16 residues. Germline assignment: CDR1 MDHEN and CDR2 SYDVKM. The CDR3 loop reads CASSLLGSSYNSPLHF. CDR3 sequence (DNA): TGTGCCAGCAGTTTGCTGGGGAGCTCCTATAATTCACCCCTCCACTTT.

The rearrangement uses TRBV28 and TRBJ1-5; 7 nucleotides line up with TRBD1. This CDR3 is 17 amino acids long. V trimming: 8 bases; J trimming: 6 bases; junction bases outside the gene matches: 19. CDR1 MDHEN and CDR2 SYDVKM come from the germline V gene. The CDR3 loop reads CASCHPRGQSTFQPQHF. The CDR3 nucleotides are TGTGCCAGCTGCCACCCTAGGGGACAGTCGACGTTTCAGCCCCAGCATTTT.

The chain couples TRBV10-3 to TRBJ1-2; 10 bases fit TRBD1. There are 15 residues in the CDR3. The germline CDR1 and CDR2 sequences are ENHRY and SYGVKD. With V trimmed by 10 bases and J by 6 bases, 14 bases remained unmatched. This CDR3 is CATEGHTGTGDGYTF. The CDR3 nucleotides are TGTGCCACCGAGGGGCACACCGGGACAGGGGATGGCTACACCTTC.

The V call is TRBV6-1, the J call TRBJ1-5; tentatively, D is TRBD1 (5 bases). Germline V lookup: CDR1 MNHNS, CDR2 SASEGT. This CDR3 has 15 residues. V shed 6 bases and J shed 7 bases, with 19 bases lying between them. The CDR3 loop reads CASRTFGFRGQPQHF. CDR3 DNA sequence: TGTGCCAGCAGGACCTTTGGGTTCCGGGGCCAGCCCCAGCATTTT.

This clone has a handful of counts. This rearrangement joins TRBV2 to TRBJ1-3; D gene unclear. The CDR3 sequence is 11 residues long. Germline values: CDR1 SNHLY, CDR2 FYNNEI. Trimming took off 1 base at V and 5 bases at J, with 0 bases between the two ends. The DNA for the CDR3 is TGTGCCAGCAGTGAAGGAAACACCATATATTTT. This encodes CASSEGNTIYF.

The chain carries TRBV7-3 and TRBJ1-6; D gene uncertain. This CDR3 region has 14 residues. V lost 6 bases and J 6 bases, leaving 12 bases between the germline ends. Germline V lookup: CDR1 SGHTA, CDR2 FQGTGA. The CDR3 nucleotides read TGTGCCAGCAGTTTGGGCCCTGGTAATTCACCCCTCCACTTT. Its protein is CASSLGPGNSPLHF.

This chain uses TRBV28 with TRBJ1-5, with D unclear. Trimming left V 7 bases short and J 5 bases short, with 21 bases between. Germline loops: CDR1 MDHEN, CDR2 SYDVKM. This CDR3 contains 16 residues. CDR3: CASNIYDAIEYQPQHF. In DNA, the CDR3 is TGTGCCAGCAACATTTATGATGCTATAGAGTATCAGCCCCAGCATTTT.

CDR3 DNA sequence: TGTGCCAGTAGTACTAATTGGGCCGGGGAGCTGTTTTTT. Amino acids: CASSTNWAGELFF. The V and J genes are TRBV19 and TRBJ2-2; D unresolved. Germline V gene sequence: CDR1 LNHDA, CDR2 SQIVND (reference sequence). V lost 4 bases and J lost 6, with 9 bases in between. The CDR3 runs 13 residues.

In this sample, this clone turned up once. The rearrangement uses TRBV7-9 and TRBJ1-1; D might be TRBD1 (6 bases). Deletions cut 6 bases from V and 8 bases from J, with 13 bases between. The CDR3 is 12 residues long. Germline CDR1 and CDR2: SEHNR and FQNEAQ (reference sequence). The CDR3 DNA reads TGTGCCAGCAGTCCACAGGGCATGGAAGCTTTCTTT. This codes for CASSPQGMEAFF.

The chain joins TRBV6-1 to TRBJ2-7, with 7 positions matching TRBD1. Germline-derived CDR1 and CDR2 are MNHNS and SASEGT. The CDR3 runs 14 residues. The J segment lost 3 bases and the V segment lost 4 bases, leaving 6 bases of the junction unmatched. CDR3 protein: CASSGDRVGYEQYF. DNA for the CDR3: TGTGCCAGCAGTGGCGACAGGGTCGGCTACGAGCAGTACTTC.

With regard to this clone: Other DNA sequences in this specimen translate into the identical CDR3. This sequence joins TRBV5-1 and TRBJ2-4, with 7 nucleotides matching TRBD1. The CDR3 sequence is 17 residues long. Per germline, CDR1 SGHRS and CDR2 YFSETQ. Trimming took 1 base from V and 6 from J; bases not matched to a gene: 13. CDR3 loop: CASSLREQARGINIQYF. CDR3 bases: TGCGCCAGCAGCTTGCGTGAACAGGCCAGGGGGATAAACATTCAGTACTTC.

V usage is TRBV14 and J usage is TRBJ2-1; possible D gene TRBD1, 5 bases. The germline gives CDR1 SGHDN, CDR2 FVKESK. Trimming removed 1 base from V and 9 bases from J, with 28 bases in between. The CDR3 has 19 residues. CDR3 coding DNA: TGTGCCAGCAGCCAAGGGTTCCTTCCGTCTGACAGCCCGGAAGGTGAGCAGTTCTTC. This sequence encodes CASSQGFLPSDSPEGEQFF.

This clone was recorded only once. The V gene is TRBV7-9, the J gene TRBJ2-1; TRBD1 matches at 8 bases. This CDR3 comprises 13 residues. Germline V gene lookup returns CDR1 SEHNR and CDR2 FQNEAQ (reference sequence). V was pared by 3 bases and J by 5 bases, with 0 bases of the junction left unmatched. The CDR3 spells CASSLGQDNEQFF. The CDR3 DNA is TGTGCCAGCAGCTTGGGACAGGACAATGAGCAGTTCTTC. The whole variable domain, filled in from reference TRBV7-9 and TRBJ2-1, reads DTGVSQNPRHKITKRGQNVTFRCDPISEHNRLYWYRQTLGQGPEFLTYFQNEAQLEKSRLLSDRFSAERPKGSFSTLEIQRTEQGDSAMYLCASSLGQDNEQFFGPGTRLTVL.

DNA of the CDR3: TGTGCCAGCAGTGTGGGGCCGGGACAGGGGGCAGGAGAGCAGTACTTC. Its translation is CASSVGPGQGAGEQYF. The rearrangement uses TRBV2 and TRBJ2-5; TRBD1 agrees at 12 bases. V lost 4 bases, J lost 11 bases, and 14 bases stayed unmatched. The CDR3 length is 16 residues. Germline V lookup: CDR1 SNHLY, CDR2 FYNNEI. Supplemented by reference TRBV2 and TRBJ2-5, the full variable domain reads EPEVTQTPSHQVTQMGQEVILRCVPISNHLYFYWYRQILGQKVEFLVSFYNNEISEKSEIFDDQFSVERPDGSNFTLKIRSTKLEDSAMYFCASSVGPGQGAGEQYFGPGTRLLVL.

The chain links TRBV19 to TRBJ1-2, with D possibly matching TRBD1 (6 bases). Looked up from germline, CDR1 is LNHDA and CDR2 is SQIVND (reference sequence). V was trimmed by 4 bases and J by 3 bases, leaving 15 bases between them. CDR3 length equals 15 residues. The CDR3 coding sequence is TGTGCCAGTAGTACCGGGGGGGCAGAGGACTATGGCTACACCTTC. Its translation is CASSTGGAEDYGYTF.

This chain joins TRBV11-3 and TRBJ1-1; a weak D match, TRBD1 (6 bases). CDR1 is SGHNT, CDR2 YENEEA, per germline. V was shortened by 6 bases and J by 1 base, with 15 bases between the two germline ends. CDR3 size: 15 residues. The CDR3 DNA sequence: TGTGCCAGCAGTAAACAGGGAGGAGGGAACACTGAAGCTTTCTTT. Protein product: CASSKQGGGNTEAFF.